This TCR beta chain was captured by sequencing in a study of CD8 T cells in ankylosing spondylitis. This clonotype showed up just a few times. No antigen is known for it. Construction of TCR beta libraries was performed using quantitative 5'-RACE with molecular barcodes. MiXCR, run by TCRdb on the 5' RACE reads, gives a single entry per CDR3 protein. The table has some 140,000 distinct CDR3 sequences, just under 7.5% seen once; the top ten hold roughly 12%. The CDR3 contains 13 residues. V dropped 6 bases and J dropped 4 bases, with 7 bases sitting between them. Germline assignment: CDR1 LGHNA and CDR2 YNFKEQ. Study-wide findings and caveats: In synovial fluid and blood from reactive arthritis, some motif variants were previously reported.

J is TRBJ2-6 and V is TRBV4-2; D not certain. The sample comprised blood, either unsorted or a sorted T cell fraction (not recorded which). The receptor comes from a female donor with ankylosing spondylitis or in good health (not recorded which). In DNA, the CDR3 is TGTGCCAGCAGTTCCCGAGGGGCCAACGTCCTGACTTTC. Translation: CASSSRGANVLTF.